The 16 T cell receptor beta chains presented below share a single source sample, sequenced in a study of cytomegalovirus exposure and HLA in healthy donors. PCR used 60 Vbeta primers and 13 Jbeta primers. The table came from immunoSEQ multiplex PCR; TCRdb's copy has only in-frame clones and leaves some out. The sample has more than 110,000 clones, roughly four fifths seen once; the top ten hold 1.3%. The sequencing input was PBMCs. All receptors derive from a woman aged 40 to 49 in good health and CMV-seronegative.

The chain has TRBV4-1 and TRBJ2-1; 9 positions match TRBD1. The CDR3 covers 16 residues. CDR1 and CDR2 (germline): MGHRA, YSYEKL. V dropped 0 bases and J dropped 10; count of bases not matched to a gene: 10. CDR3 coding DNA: TGCGCCAGCAGCCAAGAGGGGACAGGGTACTATGTGGAGCAGTTCTTC. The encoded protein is CASSQEGTGYYVEQFF.

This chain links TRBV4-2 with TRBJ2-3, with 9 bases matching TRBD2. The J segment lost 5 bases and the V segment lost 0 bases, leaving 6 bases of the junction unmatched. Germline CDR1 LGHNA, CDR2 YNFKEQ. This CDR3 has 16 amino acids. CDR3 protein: CASSQEARTSVDTQYF. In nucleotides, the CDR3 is TGTGCCAGCAGCCAAGAAGCGCGGACTAGCGTAGATACGCAGTATTTT.

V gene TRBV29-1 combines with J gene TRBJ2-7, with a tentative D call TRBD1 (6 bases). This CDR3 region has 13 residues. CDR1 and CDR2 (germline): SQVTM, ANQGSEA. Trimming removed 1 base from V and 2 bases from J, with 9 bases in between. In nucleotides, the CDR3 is TGCAGCGTTGAAGGACAGGATACCTACGAGCAGTACTTC. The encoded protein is CSVEGQDTYEQYF.

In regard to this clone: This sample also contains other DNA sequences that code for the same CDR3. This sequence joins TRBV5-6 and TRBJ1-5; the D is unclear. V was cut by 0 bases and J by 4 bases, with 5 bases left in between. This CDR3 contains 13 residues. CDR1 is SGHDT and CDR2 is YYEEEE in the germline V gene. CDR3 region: CASSLAGNQPQHF. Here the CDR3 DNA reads TGTGCCAGCAGCTTGGCCGGGAATCAGCCCCAGCATTTT.

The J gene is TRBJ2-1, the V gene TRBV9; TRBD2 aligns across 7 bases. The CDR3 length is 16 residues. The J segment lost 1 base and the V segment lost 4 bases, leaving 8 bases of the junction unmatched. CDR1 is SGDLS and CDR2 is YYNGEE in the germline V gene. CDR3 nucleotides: TGTGCCAGCAGCCTGGAGCAGGGAGGGTCCTACAATGAGCAGTTCTTC. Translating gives CASSLEQGGSYNEQFF.

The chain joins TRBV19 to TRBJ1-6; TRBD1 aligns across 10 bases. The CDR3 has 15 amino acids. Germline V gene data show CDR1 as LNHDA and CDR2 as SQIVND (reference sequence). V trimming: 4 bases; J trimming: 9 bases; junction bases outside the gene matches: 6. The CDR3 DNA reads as TGTGCCAGTAGTACCCGACAGGGGGCACTTTCACCCCTCCACTTT. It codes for CASSTRQGALSPLHF.

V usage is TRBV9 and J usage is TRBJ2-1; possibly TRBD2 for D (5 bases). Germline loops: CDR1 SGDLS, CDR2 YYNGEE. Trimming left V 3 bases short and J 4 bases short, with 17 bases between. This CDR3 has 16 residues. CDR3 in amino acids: CASSGNRGSNYNEQFF. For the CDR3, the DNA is TGTGCCAGCAGCGGAAACCGAGGGAGTAATTACAATGAGCAGTTCTTC. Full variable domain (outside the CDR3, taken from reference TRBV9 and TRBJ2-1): DSGVTQTPKHLITATGQRVTLRCSPRSGDLSVYWYQQSLDQGLQFLIQYYNGEERAKGNILERFSAQQFPDLHSELNLSSLELGDSALYFCASSGNRGSNYNEQFFGPGTRLTVL.

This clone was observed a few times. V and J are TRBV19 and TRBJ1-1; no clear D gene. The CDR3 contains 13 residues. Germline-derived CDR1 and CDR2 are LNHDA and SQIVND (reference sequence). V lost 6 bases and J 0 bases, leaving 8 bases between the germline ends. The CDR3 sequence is CASRNQLNTEAFF. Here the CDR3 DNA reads TGTGCCAGTAGGAATCAGTTGAACACTGAAGCTTTCTTT.

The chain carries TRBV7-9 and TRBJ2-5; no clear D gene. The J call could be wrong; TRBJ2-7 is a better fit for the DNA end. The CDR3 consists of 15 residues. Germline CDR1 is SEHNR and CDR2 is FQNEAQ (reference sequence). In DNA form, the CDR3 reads TGTGCCAGCAGCTCAGAGGCCCAAAGTCCCTACGAGCAGTACTTC. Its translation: CASSSEAQSPYEQYF.

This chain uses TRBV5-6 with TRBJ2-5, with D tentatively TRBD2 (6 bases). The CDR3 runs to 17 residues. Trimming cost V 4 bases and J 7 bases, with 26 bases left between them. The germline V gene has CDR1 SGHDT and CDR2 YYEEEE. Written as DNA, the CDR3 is TGTGCCAGCAGCAGGAGAGGACGGGCCGGGGGTTATGGGACCCAGTACTTC. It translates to CASSRRGRAGGYGTQYF. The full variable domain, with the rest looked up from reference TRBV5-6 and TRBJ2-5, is DAGVTQSPTHLIKTRGQQVTLRCSPKSGHDTVSWYQQALGQGPQFIFQYYEEEERQRGNFPDRFSGHQFPNYSSELNVNALLLGDSALYLCASSRRGRAGGYGTQYFGPGTRLLVL.

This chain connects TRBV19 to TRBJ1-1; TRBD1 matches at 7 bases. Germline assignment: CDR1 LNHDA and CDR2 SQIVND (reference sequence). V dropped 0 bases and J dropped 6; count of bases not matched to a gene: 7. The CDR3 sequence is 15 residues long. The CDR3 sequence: CASSIEAGGFSEAFF. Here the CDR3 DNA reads TGTGCCAGTAGTATAGAGGCAGGGGGTTTCTCTGAAGCTTTCTTT. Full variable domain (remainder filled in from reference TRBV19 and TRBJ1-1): DGGITQSPKYLFRKEGQNVTLSCEQNLNHDAMYWYRQDPGQGLRLIYYSQIVNDFQKGDIAEGYSVSREKKESFPLTVTSAQKNPTAFYLCASSIEAGGFSEAFFGQGTRLTVV.

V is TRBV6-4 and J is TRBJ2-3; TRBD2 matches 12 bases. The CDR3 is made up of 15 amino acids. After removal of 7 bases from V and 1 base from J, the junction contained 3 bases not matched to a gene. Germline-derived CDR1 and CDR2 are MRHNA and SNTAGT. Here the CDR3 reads CASKRLAGGTDTQYF. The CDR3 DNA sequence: TGTGCCAGCAAACGACTAGCGGGGGGCACAGATACGCAGTATTTT.

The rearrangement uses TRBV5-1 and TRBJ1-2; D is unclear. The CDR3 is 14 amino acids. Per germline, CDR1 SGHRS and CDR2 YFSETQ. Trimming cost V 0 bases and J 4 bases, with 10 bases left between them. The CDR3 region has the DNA TGCGCCAGCAGCTTGGACAGAAATTCCTATGGCTACACCTTC. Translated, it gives CASSLDRNSYGYTF.

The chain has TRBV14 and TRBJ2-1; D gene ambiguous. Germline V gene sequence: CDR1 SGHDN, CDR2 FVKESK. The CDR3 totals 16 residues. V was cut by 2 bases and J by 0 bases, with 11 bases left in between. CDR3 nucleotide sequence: TGTGCCAGCAGCCAAACAGACAAAAGCTCCTACAATGAGCAGTTCTTC. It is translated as CASSQTDKSSYNEQFF.

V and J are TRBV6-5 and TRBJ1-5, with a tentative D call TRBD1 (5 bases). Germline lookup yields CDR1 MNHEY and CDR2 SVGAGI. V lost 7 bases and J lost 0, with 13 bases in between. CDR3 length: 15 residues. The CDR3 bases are TGTGCCAGCAATAAGGGGCCTTATAGCAATCAGCCCCAGCATTTT. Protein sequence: CASNKGPYSNQPQHF.

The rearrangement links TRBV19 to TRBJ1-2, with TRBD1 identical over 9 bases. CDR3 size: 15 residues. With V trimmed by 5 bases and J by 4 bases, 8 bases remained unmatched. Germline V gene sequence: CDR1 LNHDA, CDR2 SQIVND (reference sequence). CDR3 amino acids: CASSHEGGQGYGYTF. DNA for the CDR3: TGTGCCAGTAGTCACGAGGGGGGACAGGGCTATGGCTACACCTTC.